This T cell receptor beta chain derives from a study of Graves' ophthalmopathy and Graves' hyperthyroidism. General observations from the study: In blood appeared most of the expanded thyroid clonotypes whose frequency exceeded 0.001.

From RNA, the CDR3 regions of TCR beta chains were amplified and sequenced. Second-round multiplex PCR came after first-round RT-PCR with HTBI primers. TCRdb reprocessed the multiplex PCR reads with MiXCR, giving one entry per CDR3 protein. The table records 650,000 to 900,000 distinct CDR3 sequences, roughly 41% of them present only once. This clonotype was detected ten times or more. No antigen is known for it. Sequenced: peripheral blood. The source is an adult man with Graves' ophthalmopathy.

CDR3 amino acids: CATSRSRGGLEKLFF. The CDR3 nucleotides read TGTGCCACCAGCAGATCCCGGGGAGGTTTAGAAAAACTGTTTTTT. The chain carries TRBV15 and TRBJ1-4; no firm D call. CDR3 size: 15 residues. Germline V lookup: CDR1 LNHNV, CDR2 YYDKDF (reference sequence). V shed 2 bases and J shed 8 bases, with 15 bases lying between them.